The rows below give T cell receptor beta chains drawn from one sample of a study of human T cells and chemical hapten exposure. One entry per CDR3 protein, called by TCRdb with MiXCR from the RACE reads. Among roughly 50,000 distinct CDR3 sequences listed, about 9.6% were seen once. Specimen: whole blood, collected in connection with sensitization to the hapten diphenylcyclopropenone (DPC). The source of these receptors is a woman aged 25-40 years with alopecia areata. Some clones in this sample may be carry-over from other donors' samples. CDR3s leave out the opening cysteine and the closing phenylalanine or tryptophan.

v_gene: TRBV20-1
CDR3aa: SAREGTDILETQY

v_gene: TRBV20-1
CDR3aa: SALKGGGTDTQY

v_gene: TRBV20-1
CDR3aa: SARGGCYNEQF

v_gene: TRBV5-4
CDR3aa: ASSLMDGNEKLF

v_gene: TRBV28
CDR3aa: ASSQTGGTRRNTEAF

v_gene: TRBV6-6
CDR3aa: ASISSGGLRTDTQY

v_gene: TRBV14
CDR3aa: ASSQEFSSAGRSEEQF

v_gene: TRBV13
CDR3aa: ASSSGQGWDTDTQY

v_gene: TRBV11-2
CDR3aa: ASSYGGCSNEQF

v_gene: TRBV9
CDR3aa: ASGRGQPQH

v_gene: TRBV12-3/TRBV12-4
CDR3aa: ASTQNFPGQGSTEAF

v_gene: TRBV11-1
CDR3aa: ASSLGLARDNEQF

v_gene: TRBV6-2/TRBV6-3
CDR3aa: ASSSSDYTDTQY

v_gene: TRBV20-1
CDR3aa: SARDVRIAF

v_gene: TRBV3-1
CDR3aa: ASSQRGYEQF

v_gene: TRBV20-1
CDR3aa: SASGGRYNEQF

v_gene: TRBV20-1
CDR3aa: SARDRVIATETQY

v_gene: TRBV14
CDR3aa: ASSQRTSGANVRT

v_gene: TRBV5-1
CDR3aa: ASSLNRGQTNEKLF

v_gene: TRBV2
CDR3aa: ASGVTGYNQPQH

v_gene: TRBV12-3/TRBV12-4
CDR3aa: ASRRGANVLT

v_gene: TRBV30
CDR3aa: AWALPTMSSYEQY

v_gene: TRBV19
CDR3aa: ASSIRSSYGYT

v_gene: TRBV27
CDR3aa: ASSLQVSYNSPLH

v_gene: TRBV21-1
CDR3aa: ASSKSRENQPQH

v_gene: TRBV7-2
CDR3aa: ASSRGVTGPGEKLF

v_gene: TRBV7-9
CDR3aa: ASSSPGQGLQETQY

v_gene: TRBV2
CDR3aa: ASRAGTRVPLH

v_gene: TRBV20-1
CDR3aa: SARGGPTWEQY

v_gene: TRBV4-1
CDR3aa: ASTPKPPRVVTGELF

v_gene: TRBV18
CDR3aa: ASSPNRGGNTIY

v_gene: TRBV5-1
CDR3aa: ASSLEGGGSSGYT

v_gene: TRBV6-5
CDR3aa: ASRPTAFYGCT

v_gene: TRBV5-6
CDR3aa: ASSRNLDRDHKDTQY

v_gene: TRBV5-1
CDR3aa: ASSLAGGPADTQY

v_gene: TRBV20-1
CDR3aa: SARFPSGGSYEQY

v_gene: TRBV5-1
CDR3aa: ASSLASHNEQF

v_gene: TRBV10-3
CDR3aa: AISFTGNTEAF

v_gene: TRBV10-3
CDR3aa: AISLDSSYEQY

v_gene: TRBV4-2
CDR3aa: ASSRGQGSSQPEQF

v_gene: TRBV28
CDR3aa: ASSLVGLGYT

v_gene: TRBV7-7
CDR3aa: ASSPGLAGGQSTDTQY

v_gene: TRBV12-3/TRBV12-4
CDR3aa: ASSLWGQGALYEQY

v_gene: TRBV6-6
CDR3aa: ASSYSNPGGQNTGELF

v_gene: TRBV6-6
CDR3aa: ASSYTTGAGDTQY

v_gene: TRBV12-3/TRBV12-4
CDR3aa: ASSFYIRPPGDTQY

v_gene: TRBV12-3/TRBV12-4
CDR3aa: ASSLSGGELF

v_gene: TRBV12-3/TRBV12-4
CDR3aa: ASSRTFNQPQH

v_gene: TRBV6-6
CDR3aa: ASTLDGQGGQPQH

v_gene: TRBV7-7
CDR3aa: ASSLAAGGKGETQY

v_gene: TRBV11-3
CDR3aa: ASSLGRASDEQY

v_gene: TRBV20-1
CDR3aa: SAKKGGGEDPEAF

v_gene: TRBV30
CDR3aa: AWSAQVEQY

v_gene: TRBV4-3
CDR3aa: ASSPTGPTNEKLF

v_gene: TRBV4-1
CDR3aa: ASSQVGGPYTEAF

v_gene: TRBV14
CDR3aa: ASSQHTGTAKETQY

v_gene: TRBV27
CDR3aa: ASISTGSKTKQY

v_gene: TRBV6-1
CDR3aa: ASMPGQGAQPQH

v_gene: TRBV5-1
CDR3aa: ASSWGQSNEKLF